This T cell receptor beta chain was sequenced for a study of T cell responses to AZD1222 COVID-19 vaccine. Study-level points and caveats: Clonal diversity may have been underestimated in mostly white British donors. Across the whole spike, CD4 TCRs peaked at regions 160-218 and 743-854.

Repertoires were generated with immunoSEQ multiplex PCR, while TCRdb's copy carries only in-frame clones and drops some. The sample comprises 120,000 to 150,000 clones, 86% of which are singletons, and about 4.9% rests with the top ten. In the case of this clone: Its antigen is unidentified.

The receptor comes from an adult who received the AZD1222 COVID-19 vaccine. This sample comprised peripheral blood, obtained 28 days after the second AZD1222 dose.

The CDR3 region is CASRPDISGNTIYF. CDR3 nucleotide sequence: TGTGCCAGCAGGCCCGACATCTCTGGAAACACCATATATTTT. V and J are TRBV6-5 and TRBJ1-3, with D unclear. Trimming removed 6 bases from V and 0 bases from J, with 9 bases in between. Germline V gene sequence: CDR1 MNHEY, CDR2 SVGAGI. CDR3 size: 14 residues.